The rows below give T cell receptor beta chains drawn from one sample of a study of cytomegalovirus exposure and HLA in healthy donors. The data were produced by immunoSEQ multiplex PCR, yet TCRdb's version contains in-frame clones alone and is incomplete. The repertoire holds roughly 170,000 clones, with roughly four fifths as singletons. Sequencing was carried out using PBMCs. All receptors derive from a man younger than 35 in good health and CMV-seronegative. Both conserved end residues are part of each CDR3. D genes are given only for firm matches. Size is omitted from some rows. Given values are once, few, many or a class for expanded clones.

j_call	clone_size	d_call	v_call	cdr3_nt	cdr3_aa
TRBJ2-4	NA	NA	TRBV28	TGTGCCAGCAGGGGGCAGGGGCTACTTTTCAACATTCAGTACTTC	CASRGQGLLFNIQYF
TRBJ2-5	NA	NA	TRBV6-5	TGTGCCAGCAGTTACTCGTTTCAGGGGCGTGGGGAGACCCAGTACTTC	CASSYSFQGRGETQYF
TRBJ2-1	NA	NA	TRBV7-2	TGTGCCAGCAGACAGGGACAAGAGCTTTCCAATGAGCAGTTCTTC	CASRQGQELSNEQFF
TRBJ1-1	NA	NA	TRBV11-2	TGTGCCAGCAGCTGGGGGGGGGTAGAAGCTTTCTTT	CASSWGGVEAFF
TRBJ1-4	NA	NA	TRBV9	TGTGCCAGCAGCAACCAGGGGTCGACTAATGAAAAACTGTTTTTT	CASSNQGSTNEKLFF
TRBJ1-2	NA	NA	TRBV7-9	TGTGCCAGCAGCCCCCGTGGCTCTAACTATGGCTACACCTTC	CASSPRGSNYGYTF
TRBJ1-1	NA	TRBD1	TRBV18	TGTGCCAGCTCAATCCGGGACAGGGGGCTTGCGTACACTGAAGCTTTCTTT	CASSIRDRGLAYTEAFF
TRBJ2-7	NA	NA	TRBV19	TGTGCCAGTAGTAACGGACTCTACGAGCAGTACTTC	CASSNGLYEQYF
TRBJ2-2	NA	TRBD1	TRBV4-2	TGTGCCAGCAGCCAAGTAACAGGGGAGAACACCGGGGAGCTGTTTTTT	CASSQVTGENTGELFF
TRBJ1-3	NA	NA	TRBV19	TGTGCCAGTAAGAAGATAGTTACAGCTGGAAACACCATATATTTT	CASKKIVTAGNTIYF
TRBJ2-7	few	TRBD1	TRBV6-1	TGTGCTATACCCGTAAGGGACAGAGGATACGAGCAGTACTTC	CAIPVRDRGYEQYF
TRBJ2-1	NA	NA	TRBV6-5	TGTGCCAGCAGTTACTCCGGAGGGGACGTTGAGCAGTTCTTC	CASSYSGGDVEQFF
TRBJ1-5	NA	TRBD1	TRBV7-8	TGTGCCAGCAGCTCGCTGACAGGGGGCCAGCCCCAGCATTTT	CASSSLTGGQPQHF
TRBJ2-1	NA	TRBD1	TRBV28	TGTGCCAGCAGGTGGACAGGGGGTTACAATGAGCAGTTCTTC	CASRWTGGYNEQFF
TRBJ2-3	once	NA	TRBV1	TGCACCAGCAGCCTGCCGGGGGGCGGTGTAGATACGCAGTATTTT	CTSSLPGGGVDTQYF
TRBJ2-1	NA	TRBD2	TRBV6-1	TGTGCCAGCAGACCCGGACTAAGCGGGGTGGATGAGCAGTTCTTC	CASRPGLSGVDEQFF
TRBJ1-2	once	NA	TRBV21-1	TGTGCCAGCACCCACGGGGTCTTATCACCTGTCTATGGCTACACCTTC	CASTHGVLSPVYGYTF
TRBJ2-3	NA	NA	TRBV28	TGTGCCATAGCAGGGCAACACACAGATACGCAGTATTTT	CAIAGQHTDTQYF
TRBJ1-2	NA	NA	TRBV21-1	TGTGCCAGCAGCTCTCCAACCGACAGCCTATGCTTCGCGAACTATGGCTACACCTTC	CASSSPTDSLCFANYGYTF
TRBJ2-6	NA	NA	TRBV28	TGTGCCAGCAAAGCCCCGGGACTGGTCTCTGGGGCCAACGTCCTGACTTTC	CASKAPGLVSGANVLTF
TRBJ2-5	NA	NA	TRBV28	TGTGCCAGCAGTATATCCATAATAGCCCTCGAGACCCAGTACTTC	CASSISIIALETQYF
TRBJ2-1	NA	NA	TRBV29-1	TGCAGCGTCGAACGGGGAAACAATGAGCAGTTCTTC	CSVERGNNEQFF